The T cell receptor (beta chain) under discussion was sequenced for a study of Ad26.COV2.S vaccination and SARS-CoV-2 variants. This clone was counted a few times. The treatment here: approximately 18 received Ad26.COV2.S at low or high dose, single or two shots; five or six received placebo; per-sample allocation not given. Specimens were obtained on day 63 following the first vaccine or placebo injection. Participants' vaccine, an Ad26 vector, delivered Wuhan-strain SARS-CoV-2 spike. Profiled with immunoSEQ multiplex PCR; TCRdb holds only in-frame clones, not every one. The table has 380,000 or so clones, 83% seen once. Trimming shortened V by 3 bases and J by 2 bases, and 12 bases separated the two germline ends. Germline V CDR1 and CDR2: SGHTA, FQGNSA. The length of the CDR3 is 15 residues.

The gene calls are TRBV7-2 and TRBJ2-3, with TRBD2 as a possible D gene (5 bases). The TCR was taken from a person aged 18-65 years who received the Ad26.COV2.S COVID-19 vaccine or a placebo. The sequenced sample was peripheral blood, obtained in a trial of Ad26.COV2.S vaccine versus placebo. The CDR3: CASSFSPGFTDTQYF. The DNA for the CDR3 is TGTGCCAGCAGCTTTTCCCCGGGATTCACAGATACGCAGTATTTT. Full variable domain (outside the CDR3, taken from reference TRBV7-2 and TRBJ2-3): GAGVSQSPSNKVTEKGKDVELRCDPISGHTALYWYRQSLGQGLEFLIYFQGNSAPDKSGLPSDRFSAERTGGSVSTLTIQRTQQEDSAVYLCASSFSPGFTDTQYFGPGTRLTVL.